This TCR beta chain was captured in a study of molecular identifiers for immune sequencing clone quantification. Regarding the study as a whole: Beyond 20 RNA copies, clones held over 98% of effector molecules, compared with under 1% in naive cells.

For bulk TCR libraries, previously described methods and listed TCR primers were used. TCRdb re-derived calls from the PCR reads in MiXCR, one entry per CDR3 protein. This sample has hundreds of thousands of distinct CDR3 sequences, with over 20% found just once. The sample holds a few counts of this clonotype. Its antigen is not known. Naive CD8 T cells were sorted as CD8+CD4-CCR7+CD45RA+. Germline V lookup: CDR1 LGHDT, CDR2 YNNKEL (reference sequence). The CDR3 is made up of 17 amino acids. The germline V and J ends were trimmed by 0 bases and 0 bases, with 11 bases remaining between them. The genes are TRBV3-1 and TRBJ2-2, with D uncertain. The TCR was taken from a human donor in good health. Some libraries in this study had Jurkat cell RNA spiked in. Sample: naive CD8+ T cells from blood, with Jurkat cell RNA spiked in. Subset defined: FACS-sorted CD8+CD4-CCR7+CD45RA+ naive T cells. CDR3 sequence (DNA): TGTGCCAGCAGCCAAGATCGGGTGTTTTCGAACACCGGGGAGCTGTTTTTT. Amino acids: CASSQDRVFSNTGELFF.